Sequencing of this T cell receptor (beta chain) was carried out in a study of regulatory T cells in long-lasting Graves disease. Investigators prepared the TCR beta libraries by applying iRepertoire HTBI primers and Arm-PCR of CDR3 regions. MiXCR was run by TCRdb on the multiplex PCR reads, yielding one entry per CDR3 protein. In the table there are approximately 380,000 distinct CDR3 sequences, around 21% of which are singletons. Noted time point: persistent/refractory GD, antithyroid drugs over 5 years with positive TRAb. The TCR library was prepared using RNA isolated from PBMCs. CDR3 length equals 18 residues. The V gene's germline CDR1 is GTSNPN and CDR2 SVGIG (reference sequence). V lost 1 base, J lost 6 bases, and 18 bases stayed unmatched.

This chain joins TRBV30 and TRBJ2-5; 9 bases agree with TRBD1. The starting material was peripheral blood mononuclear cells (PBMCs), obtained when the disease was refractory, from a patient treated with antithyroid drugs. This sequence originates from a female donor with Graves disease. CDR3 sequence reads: CAWSGHKSGTGFFKTQYF. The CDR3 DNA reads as TGTGCCTGGAGTGGACACAAATCCGGGACAGGGTTTTTCAAGACCCAGTACTTC. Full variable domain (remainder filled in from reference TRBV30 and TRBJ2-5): SQTIHQWPATLVQPVGSPLSLECTVEGTSNPNLYWYRQAAGRGLQLLFYSVGIGQISSEVPQNLSASRPQDRQFILSSKKLLLSDSGFYLCAWSGHKSGTGFFKTQYFGPGTRLLVL.